The following is a T cell receptor beta chain sequence with its context. These data belong to a study of OX40 agonist ivuxolimab in advanced cancers. Across the whole study: Given to patients was ivuxolimab, an agonistic anti-OX40 (CD134) antibody.

The junction had 5 bases not matched to a gene; V was cut back by 6 bases and J by 3 bases. The V gene's germline CDR1 is LNHDA and CDR2 SQIVND (reference sequence). This CDR3 comprises 14 residues. Measured with immunoSEQ multiplex PCR; TCRdb has only the in-frame clones, and not every one. The sample includes tens of thousands of clones, 88% seen only once; the top ten take approximately 0.98%. The sequencing used CD4+ or CD8+ T cells sorted from blood, collected in a trial of the OX40 agonist ivuxolimab. The genes are TRBV19 and TRBJ2-1; 7 bases align to TRBD1. This TCR was recovered from an adult with an advanced solid tumor such as melanoma, head and neck, liver or kidney cancer. The CDR3 loop reads CASSTGTVYNEQFF. In nucleotides, the CDR3 is TGTGCCAGTAGCACCGGGACAGTCTACAATGAGCAGTTCTTC.